The 23 T cell receptor beta chains reported below all come from one sample, sequenced in a study of PD-1 blockade in classical Hodgkin lymphoma. Sequenced by immunoSEQ multiplex PCR; TCRdb stores in-frame clones only, minus some. The table includes approximately 110,000 clones, over 85% detected once. Noted time point: cycle 4 day 1 (C4D1), after more than 5 weeks of nivolumab. Every patient had relapsed following autologous stem cell transplantation, and cohorts differed in brentuximab vedotin exposure. This sample comprised peripheral blood mononuclear cells (PBMCs), obtained before the fourth cycle of nivolumab. These receptor sequences come from a human donor with classical Hodgkin lymphoma.

CDR3 DNA sequence: TGTGCCAGTATCCAGGGGGGGAATGAAGCTTTCTTT. Translating gives CASIQGGNEAFF. The chain recombines TRBV19 with TRBJ1-1; 7 bases are a match to TRBD1. The CDR3 extends over 12 amino acids. J was trimmed by 7 bases and V by 7 bases; bases with no gene match: 6. CDR1 LNHDA and CDR2 SQIVND come from the germline V gene (reference sequence).

V gene TRBV27 combines with J gene TRBJ1-5; a possible D gene is TRBD1 (6 bases). The CDR3 contains 15 residues. Trimming removed 2 bases from V and 6 bases from J, with 14 bases in between. Germline assignment: CDR1 MNHEY and CDR2 SMNVEV (reference sequence). CDR3 residues: CASSLRQGIGQPQHF. CDR3 coding DNA: TGTGCCAGCAGTTTAAGGCAGGGGATCGGTCAGCCCCAGCATTTT.

CDR3 sequence: CASSFGDTGELFF. CDR3 in DNA: TGTGCCAGCAGCTTCGGGGATACCGGGGAGCTGTTTTTT. The gene calls are TRBV13 and TRBJ2-2, with TRBD2 as a possible D gene (5 bases). This CDR3 has 13 amino acids. Germline V CDR1 and CDR2: PRHDT, FYEKMQ (reference sequence). V lost 3 bases and J 5 bases, leaving 7 bases between the germline ends. The whole variable domain, remainder taken from reference TRBV13 and TRBJ2-2, is AAGVIQSPRHLIKEKRETATLKCYPIPRHDTVYWYQQGPGQDPQFLISFYEKMQSDKGSIPDRFSAQQFSDYHSELNMSSLELGDSALYFCASSFGDTGELFFGEGSRLTVL.

The chain links TRBV10-3 to TRBJ1-2, with TRBD1 matching 7 bases. CDR3 length: 13 amino acids. CDR1 is ENHRY and CDR2 is SYGVKD in the germline V gene. The trim removed 9 bases at V and 0 bases at J, leaving 4 bases unmatched. The CDR3, as DNA: TGTGCCATAGCAGGGGGAGCTAACTATGGCTACACCTTC. Translated, it gives CAIAGGANYGYTF.

In this sample, this clone turned up once. The rearrangement joins TRBV7-2 to TRBJ2-1, with D tentatively TRBD2 (6 bases). This CDR3 comprises 15 residues. Germline CDR1 reads SGHTA; CDR2 reads FQGNSA. V shed 5 bases and J shed 3 bases, with 14 bases lying between them. The CDR3 is CASSIIMGGYNEQFF. In DNA, the CDR3 is TGTGCCAGCAGCATTATCATGGGAGGCTACAATGAGCAGTTCTTC.

The V call is TRBV7-9, the J call TRBJ1-5; D uncertain. CDR1 SEHNR and CDR2 FQNEAQ come from the germline V gene (reference sequence). V dropped 2 bases and J dropped 7 bases, with 9 bases sitting between them. CDR3 length equals 13 residues. CDR3 nucleotide sequence: TGTGCCAGCAGCTTAATCGGAGGACAGCCCCAGCATTTT. Amino acid sequence: CASSLIGGQPQHF. Full variable domain (rest looked up from reference TRBV7-9 and TRBJ1-5): DTGVSQNPRHKITKRGQNVTFRCDPISEHNRLYWYRQTLGQGPEFLTYFQNEAQLEKSRLLSDRFSAERPKGSFSTLEIQRTEQGDSAMYLCASSLIGGQPQHFGDGTRLSIL.

This chain links TRBV6-6 with TRBJ1-1, with D tentatively TRBD1 (5 bases). The V gene's germline CDR1 is MNHNY and CDR2 SVGAGI (reference sequence). This CDR3 is built from 11 residues. V shed 6 bases and J shed 8 bases, with 10 bases lying between them. The CDR3 bases are TGTGCCAGCAGAGAAGGGGCGGAAGCTTTCTTT. Translating gives CASREGAEAFF.

This sequence joins TRBV5-6 and TRBJ2-7; D is undetermined. Germline assignment: CDR1 SGHDT and CDR2 YYEEEE. The CDR3 consists of 13 residues. The ends were cut back, 2 bases at V and 4 bases at J, with 10 bases in the middle. The CDR3 DNA reads TGTGCCAGCAGCTTTACCCAGGCGTACGAGCAGTACTTC. It translates to CASSFTQAYEQYF.

The chain carries TRBV19 and TRBJ2-1, with 7 bases matching TRBD2. CDR3 size: 13 residues. Per germline, CDR1 LNHDA and CDR2 SQIVND (reference sequence). V gave up 5 bases and J gave up 6 bases; unmatched junction bases: 4. Written as DNA, the CDR3 is TGTGCCAGTAGTGGCGGGAGTGGCAATGAGCAGTTCTTC. It translates to CASSGGSGNEQFF.

This rearrangement joins TRBV25-1 to TRBJ1-2; 9 positions agree with TRBD1. This CDR3 spans 16 amino acids. V lost 3 bases to trimming and J lost 3 bases; unmatched junction nucleotides: 8. CDR1 is MGHDK, CDR2 SYGVNS, per germline. The CDR3 sequence: CASSDWDRDSDYGYTF. DNA of the CDR3: TGTGCCAGCAGTGATTGGGACAGGGATAGCGACTATGGCTACACCTTC.

The chain links TRBV7-2 to TRBJ1-5; TRBD1 matches at 7 bases. This CDR3 is 16 amino acids long. CDR1 SGHTA and CDR2 FQGNSA come from the germline V gene. The V gene end was trimmed by 5 bases and the J gene end by 0 bases; junction bases not matched to a gene: 7. CDR3 DNA: TGTGCCAGCAGCCCGGGGACAGTTTATAGCAATCAGCCCCAGCATTTT. This codes for CASSPGTVYSNQPQHF.

V usage is TRBV5-8 and J usage is TRBJ1-1; TRBD1 might be the D (5 bases). The CDR3 runs 18 residues. CDR1 is SGHTS and CDR2 is YDEGEE in the germline V gene. V was pared by 1 base and J by 6 bases, with 25 bases between. The CDR3 loop reads CASSLSRWVVGRDAEAFF. CDR3 in DNA: TGTGCCAGCAGCTTGAGTCGGTGGGTGGTGGGCAGGGATGCTGAAGCTTTCTTT.

The chain recombines TRBV19 with TRBJ2-3, with 11 bases aligning to TRBD1. There are 15 residues in the CDR3. Germline values: CDR1 LNHDA, CDR2 SQIVND (reference sequence). J lost 5 bases, V lost 4 bases, and 5 bases had no gene match. The CDR3 bases are TGTGCCAGTAGTACCGGACAGGGGGCGATAGATACGCAGTATTTT. Encoded protein: CASSTGQGAIDTQYF.

The V call is TRBV11-3, the J call TRBJ1-1; 7 nucleotides line up with TRBD1. CDR3 size: 13 residues. Trimming at V came to 4 bases and at J to 3 bases, leaving 2 bases not matched to a gene. Germline loops: CDR1 SGHNT, CDR2 YENEEA. The CDR3 DNA is TGTGCCAGCAGCTCTACAGGGGACACTGAAGCTTTCTTT. Protein sequence: CASSSTGDTEAFF.

The V and J genes are TRBV6-1 and TRBJ2-1, with unresolved D. Germline-derived CDR1 and CDR2 are MNHNS and SASEGT. Trimming cost V 11 bases and J 0 bases, with 11 bases left between them. There are 13 residues in the CDR3. The CDR3 DNA is TGTGCCGGCCAGAAGAGCTCCTACAATGAGCAGTTCTTC. Protein: CAGQKSSYNEQFF.

This chain's CDR3 is CASSEQSSAYSYNEQFF. The CDR3 nucleotides read TGTGCCAGCAGTGAACAGAGTAGCGCCTACTCCTACAATGAGCAGTTCTTC. The V and J genes are TRBV6-1 and TRBJ2-1; D possibly corresponds to TRBD2 (5 bases). The CDR3 spans 17 residues. CDR1 is MNHNS and CDR2 is SASEGT in the germline V gene. V lost 2 bases and J 0 bases, leaving 14 bases between the germline ends.

V usage is TRBV5-1 and J usage is TRBJ2-7; D is perhaps TRBD1 (5 bases). The CDR3 consists of 16 residues. CDR1 and CDR2 from the germline V gene are SGHRS and YFSETQ. Between the trimmed V and J ends, which lost 0 bases and 0 bases, there was a span of 13 bases. The CDR3: CASSLGPGSSSYEQYF. Written as DNA, the CDR3 is TGCGCCAGCAGCTTGGGGCCAGGGTCAAGCTCCTACGAGCAGTACTTC.

This chain joins TRBV5-1 and TRBJ1-4; TRBD1 is a possible D gene (6 bases). Germline loops: CDR1 SGHRS, CDR2 YFSETQ. V was trimmed by 5 bases and J by 1 base, leaving 12 bases between them. The CDR3 loop spans 15 amino acids. This CDR3 is CASRSDRITNEKLFF. CDR3 nucleotides: TGCGCCAGCAGATCCGACAGGATAACTAATGAAAAACTGTTTTTT.

The V call is TRBV27, the J call TRBJ2-2; D not certain. Deletions cut 0 bases from V and 11 bases from J, with 16 bases between. Per germline, CDR1 MNHEY and CDR2 SMNVEV (reference sequence). The CDR3 consists of 15 residues. The chain's CDR3 is CASSLSIATSGELFF. The CDR3 DNA reads TGTGCCAGCAGTTTATCGATCGCCACTTCGGGCGAGCTGTTTTTT.

This chain connects TRBV5-1 to TRBJ2-1; a possible D gene is TRBD2 (6 bases). V was trimmed by 2 bases and J by 7 bases, leaving 7 bases between them. The CDR3 is made up of 12 amino acids. Germline V gene sequence: CDR1 SGHRS, CDR2 YFSETQ. As DNA, the CDR3 is TGCGCCAGCAGCTTCGCGGGGAATGAGCAGTTCTTC. Its protein is CASSFAGNEQFF.

The V call is TRBV6-1, the J call TRBJ2-1, with D maybe TRBD2 (5 bases). The V end lost 5 bases, the J end lost 5 bases, and 16 bases lay between the germline ends. CDR1 and CDR2 (germline): MNHNS, SASEGT. The CDR3 is 15 amino acids. The CDR3 region is CASSSGKTGNNEQFF. The CDR3 bases are TGTGCCAGCAGTTCCGGGAAAACGGGTAACAATGAGCAGTTCTTC.

J is TRBJ1-2 and V is TRBV4-1, with 7 positions matching TRBD1. Germline V gene lookup returns CDR1 MGHRA and CDR2 YSYEKL. The CDR3 covers 17 residues. The J segment lost 6 bases and the V segment lost 1 base, leaving 14 bases of the junction unmatched. This chain's CDR3 is CASSQGGTVLSLDGYTF. DNA for the CDR3: TGCGCCAGCAGCCAAGGGGGGACAGTTTTAAGTCTCGATGGCTACACCTTC.

This clone has only one observation. V is TRBV5-1 and J is TRBJ1-2; tentative D call: TRBD1 (6 bases). The V end was cut by 4 bases, the J end by 4 bases, with 11 bases between. The length of the CDR3 is 13 residues. The germline V gene encodes CDR1 SGHRS and CDR2 YFSETQ. In nucleotides, the CDR3 is TGCGCCAGCAGCGCGGACAGCTCCTATGGCTACACCTTC. Translation: CASSADSSYGYTF. The full variable domain, with the rest looked up from reference TRBV5-1 and TRBJ1-2, is KAGVTQTPRYLIKTRGQQVTLSCSPISGHRSVSWYQQTPGQGLQFLFEYFSETQRNKGNFPGRFSGRQFSNSRSEMNVSTLELGDSALYLCASSADSSYGYTFGSGTRLTVV.